This TCR beta chain appears in the sequencing data of a study of blood T cell repertoires in COVID-19 (dated by TCRdb to 2020 to 2021). Regarding the research as a whole: Samples covering the acute and convalescent phases of COVID-19 were provided by collaborators in the United States, Italy and Spain. Where available, HLA class I and class II types were taken from metadata supplied by the sample provider and were not determined by assay-based typing. The dataset comprised deeply sampled blood TCRbeta repertoires from subjects exposed to, actively infected with, or recovered from COVID-19. The prospective study material was composed of cDNA or gDNA derived from T cells, B-cell-depleted T cells, or PBMCs. The repertoires were released in a freely available public database intended as a resource for research on the immune response to SARS-CoV-2. The sample metadata nearly always contained a de-identified subject ID, COVID-19 status, age in years and sex. The samples were drawn from two sources: the first 160 participants of the ongoing ImmuneRACE study, and 1,254 subjects contributed by 6 global collaborators. The study at large found these results: The amount of clinical and demographic metadata varied by source and participant and was provided uncurated.

Concerning this clone itself: Its antigen is unknown. No base quality information exists; no much larger clone differs at one position.

The immunoSEQ Assay, a bias-controlled multiplex PCR, was used to amplify TCRbeta CDR3 regions from genomic DNA. Regarding the original processing steps: Within the assay, amplification of reference gene primers was used to estimate how many nucleated cells each sample contained. To quantify the absolute abundance of each unique TCRbeta CDR3 rearrangement, sequence reads were collapsed and filtered. For each sample, productive Simpson clonality was calculated by taking the square root of Simpson's diversity index across productive rearrangements. TCRdb limited this immuneACCESS table to in-frame rearrangements with V and J called. A share of clones is missing; checked studies link under half to unresolved V genes, and the rest is unexplained. D and trimming come from the DNA, and the V and J calls and clone size come from that table. The sample contains some 98,000 clones, approximately 79% of them found a single time. Roughly a tenth of the sample rests with the top ten.

The collaborating institutions used their own protocols to collect whole blood in K2EDTA tubes. For TCRbeta analysis, collaborator samples were shipped as frozen whole blood, as isolated PBMCs, or as DNA extracted from either sample type. The CDR3 spans 18 residues, from the cysteine through the phenylalanine. Only the CDR3 portion is preserved as DNA: 54 bases, with reading frame beginning at the first base. Trimmed from V: 3 bases; trimmed from J: 5 bases; junction bases lacking a gene match: 12. The germline V gene (reference sequence) gives CDR1 as DFQATT and CDR2 as SNEGSKA. The clonotype was recovered from a man between 65 and 79 years old with active or convalescent COVID-19. Sequenced sample: peripheral blood. The rearrangement joined TRBV20-1 to TRBJ2-5; 16 bases in the middle match TRBD2. The CDR3 region: CSASGTSGGVGFRETQYF. The nucleotides are TGCAGTGCTAGTGGGACTAGCGGGGGGGTTGGGTTTCGGGAGACCCAGTACTTC.